This T cell receptor beta chain was sequenced in a study of identical twins. Whole-study findings and limits: Models underestimated how often monozygotic twins shared out-of-frame TCR alpha. Cross-sectional statistics underpinned the conclusions; the same donors were not followed. With abundant cord blood beta clonotypes, insertions were fewer; memory repertoires showed no such pattern.

Healthy Caucasians were all of the donors. TCRdb recomputed calls from the 5' RACE reads with MiXCR, one row per CDR3 protein. Of fewer than 650,000 distinct CDR3 sequences listed, around 7.4% are singletons. Germline-derived CDR1 and CDR2 are DFQATT and SNEGSKA (reference sequence). This CDR3 comprises 13 residues. Trimming shortened V by 1 base and J by 3 bases, and 10 bases separated the two germline ends. This clonotype has more than one count but fewer than ten. Antigen: not known. A further study also used this sample, focusing on yellow fever vaccine responses in identical twins.

The sequence was collected from a woman aged 18-29 years in good health. The sample consisted of PBMCs. This sequence joins TRBV20-1 and TRBJ2-7; unclear D gene. CDR3 DNA sequence: TGCAGTGCTAGAGTGGACGACCGCTACGAGCAGTACGTC. Translating it yields CSARVDDRYEQYV.